Below are 2 T cell receptor beta chains sequenced from a single sample in a study of T cells after yellow fever vaccination. TCRdb itself ran the 5' RACE reads through MiXCR, one entry per CDR3 protein. The table includes roughly 63,000 distinct CDR3 sequences, roughly 7.4% detected once. Source: CD8+ T cells sorted from PBMCs, taken 15 days after the yellow fever booster vaccination. The receptor source for this set is a man younger than 45 who received the YFV17D yellow fever vaccine.

At least ten counts were recorded for this clonotype. CDR3 amino acids: CASSWALGDEKLFF. The CDR3 DNA is TGTGCCAGCAGCTGGGCACTAGGGGATGAAAAACTGTTTTTT. The rearrangement uses TRBV7-2 and TRBJ1-4; D possibly corresponds to TRBD1 (5 bases). The CDR3 sequence is 14 residues long. V was trimmed by 4 bases and J by 6 bases, leaving 12 bases between them. In germline, CDR1 is SGHTA, CDR2 FQGNSA.

In its sample, this clonotype is medium-sized. This CDR3 reads CASSQETSGYYEQYF. The CDR3 region has the DNA TGCGCCAGCAGCCAAGAGACTAGCGGGTACTACGAGCAGTACTTC. The chain employs TRBV4-1 and TRBJ2-7; 10 nucleotides align to TRBD2. This CDR3 region has 15 residues. The germline V gene encodes CDR1 MGHRA and CDR2 YSYEKL. With V trimmed by 0 bases and J by 3 bases, 2 bases remained unmatched.